The clone carrying this T cell receptor (beta chain) was counted only a few times. The data stem from a study of control samples from healthy donors and cancer patients. V was clipped by 2 bases and J by 4 bases; unmatched bases: 0. Per the germline V gene, CDR1 is MNHNS and CDR2 is SASEGT. The CDR3 sequence is 15 residues long. TCRdb's table, derived via immunoSEQ multiplex PCR, lists solely in-frame clones and lacks some. The sample consists of approximately 160,000 clones, around 92% of them appearing once. This TCR derives from a middle-aged woman in good health. The material sequenced was blood. The chain links TRBV6-1 to TRBJ2-1; 12 nucleotides align to TRBD2. As DNA, the CDR3 is TGTGCCAGCAGTGAACTAGCGGGGGGGTACAATGAGCAGTTCTTC. Amino acids: CASSELAGGYNEQFF.